This TCR beta chain derives from a study of blood T cell repertoires in COVID-19. J was trimmed by 1 base and V by 4 bases; bases with no gene match: 7. The germline CDR1 and CDR2 sequences are MNHNY and SVGAGI (reference sequence). This CDR3 has 16 amino acids. Profiling relied on immunoSEQ multiplex PCR, and the TCRdb table lists in-frame clones only, not all of them. Here the sample spans approximately 440,000 clones, 88% being singletons. Patients of the Seattle cohort, enrolled during active infection, were followed longitudinally. The rearrangement joins TRBV6-6 to TRBJ2-3; TRBD2 matches at 8 bases. The clonotype originates from a woman between 50 and 59 years old with COVID-19, enrolled during active disease. The sequenced sample consisted of peripheral blood. CDR3 nucleotide sequence: TGTGCCAGCAGTTGGCGCGGGGGGCTGGGCACAGATACGCAGTATTTT. Protein: CASSWRGGLGTDTQYF.